A selection of T cell receptor beta chains follows, all from one sample in a study of shared clonotypes between healthy human individuals. Here immunoSEQ multiplex PCR was the method, and the copy in TCRdb shows in-frame clones only, minus some. This table holds about 1.1 million clones, about 84% found once. Sequencing was carried out using memory CD4+ T cells from PBMCs. These receptors were obtained from a man aged 18 to 30 in good health. Some clones in this sample may be carry-over from other donors' samples. Both conserved end residues are part of each CDR3. The order of the fields is D gene, J gene, V gene, clone size, CDR3 DNA, CDR3 protein. A D gene is named only where the DNA matches it firmly. Part of the rows lack a size; the others show once, few, many or a class for expanded clones.

- | TRBJ2-7 | TRBV6-1 | - | TGTGCCAGCAGTGAAGCGATAAAATACGAGCAGTACTTC | CASSEAIKYEQYF
- | TRBJ1-4 | TRBV7-9 | - | TGTGCCAGCAGCTTTAGGGCCGCAACTAATGAAAAACTGTTTTTT | CASSFRAATNEKLFF
- | TRBJ1-2 | TRBV7-2 | - | TGTGCCAGCAGCATCGGGATTACCAACTATGGCTACACCTTC | CASSIGITNYGYTF
TRBD2 | TRBJ2-2 | TRBV5-1 | - | TGCGCCAGCAGTTTAGCGGGAGTTACCGGGGAGCTGTTTTTT | CASSLAGVTGELFF
- | TRBJ1-1 | TRBV9 | few | TGTGCCAGCAGCGTAGTGGGGGCCACTGAAGCTTTCTTT | CASSVVGATEAFF
- | TRBJ2-3 | TRBV20-1 | - | TGCAGTGGGGTTGGCACAGATACGCAGTATTTT | CSGVGTDTQYF
TRBD1 | TRBJ2-7 | TRBV2 | - | TGTGCCAGCAGCAGACAGGGCTTCACCGAGCAGTACTTC | CASSRQGFTEQYF
- | TRBJ2-5 | TRBV5-1 | - | TGCGCCAGCAGACTAGCAGTGACTCAAGAGACCCAGTACTTC | CASRLAVTQETQYF
- | TRBJ1-5 | TRBV7-2 | few | TGTGCCAGCAGCGCGCAGGGGCCCGGCAATCAGCCCCAGCATTTT | CASSAQGPGNQPQHF
TRBD1 | TRBJ1-2 | TRBV28 | - | TGTGCCAGCAGCCGCCGAAGGTTGCAGGGGGAAGGCTATGGCTACACCTTC | CASSRRRLQGEGYGYTF
- | TRBJ2-2 | TRBV4-3 | - | TGCGCCAGCAGCCAACGCCCGGGACTTATCACCGGGGAGCTGTTTTTT | CASSQRPGLITGELFF
- | TRBJ1-1 | TRBV11-2 | - | TGTGCCAGCAGCTTAGATCTGGCCACTGAAGCTTTCTTT | CASSLDLATEAFF
TRBD1 | TRBJ2-2 | TRBV28 | - | TGTGCCAGCAGTCTACCCGGGACAGGGTCTGGGGAGCTGTTTTTT | CASSLPGTGSGELFF
TRBD2 | TRBJ2-1 | TRBV27 | - | TGTGCCAGCAGTGGAGAAGGGACTAGATGGTTCAATGAGCAGTTCTTC | CASSGEGTRWFNEQFF
- | TRBJ1-1 | TRBV19 | - | TGTGCCAGTAGCCTACAGGGAAGGAACACTGAAGCTTTCTTT | CASSLQGRNTEAFF
- | TRBJ1-2 | TRBV4-1 | - | TGCGCCAGCAGCCAAGTCGGGGACACTAACTATGGCTACACCTTC | CASSQVGDTNYGYTF
- | TRBJ1-1 | TRBV28 | - | TGTGCCAGCTGCAGGCTAAACACTGAAGCTTTCTTT | CASCRLNTEAFF
TRBD1 | TRBJ1-5 | TRBV5-5 | - | TGTGCCAGCAGCTTGGGCCAGGGGGTTTATCAGCCCCAGCATTTT | CASSLGQGVYQPQHF
TRBD1 | TRBJ1-2 | TRBV30 | - | TGTGCCTGGAGAGGTACAGGGGTCTATGGCTACACCTTC | CAWRGTGVYGYTF
TRBD1 | TRBJ2-7 | TRBV7-9 | - | TGTGCCAGCAGCTTAGAGGGACAGGGGGCTTACGAGCAGTACTTC | CASSLEGQGAYEQYF
TRBD1 | TRBJ2-3 | TRBV5-1 | - | TGCGCCAGCAGCTTAGGAACAGGGGTTTGGAATACGCAGTATTTT | CASSLGTGVWNTQYF
- | TRBJ2-5 | TRBV5-1 | - | TGCGCCAGCAGCTTCGGAGAGTACCAAGAGACCCAGTACTTC | CASSFGEYQETQYF
- | TRBJ2-7 | TRBV7-8 | - | TGTGCCAGCTCGCTTACTAGTGAGGGTTCCTACGAGCAGTACTTC | CASSLTSEGSYEQYF
- | TRBJ1-3 | TRBV28 | - | TGTGCCAGCAGTTTATCCACACGAGGAAACACCATATATTTT | CASSLSTRGNTIYF
TRBD2 | TRBJ2-3 | TRBV28 | - | TGTGCCAGCAGTTTATCGACTAGCGGGCCCCCTAGCACAGATACGCAGTATTTT | CASSLSTSGPPSTDTQYF
TRBD1 | TRBJ2-2 | TRBV6-6 | - | TGTGCCAGCAGCCCGACAGGGGGCGGGGAGCTGTTTTTT | CASSPTGGGELFF